Sequencing of this T cell receptor (beta chain) was carried out in a study of blood T cell repertoires in COVID-19. Across the study: Collection of acute and convalescent COVID-19 samples took place in the United States, Italy and Spain. In each case, the material was cDNA or gDNA derived from T cells, B-cell-depleted T cells, or PBMCs.

In the original processing: Reference gene primer amplification gave nucleated cell count estimates. Assay: immunoSEQ multiplex PCR; the TCRdb copy retains only in-frame clones and omits some. V, J and clone size are those of that table, while D and trimming were read from the DNA. The sample yields approximately 300,000 clones, about 83% seen once. The ends were cut back, 3 bases at V and 0 bases at J, with 8 bases in the middle. CDR1 is SGHTA and CDR2 is FQGTGA in the germline V gene. The CDR3 loop spans 15 amino acids. Sequenced material: peripheral blood. The chain is built from TRBV7-3 and TRBJ2-2, with D possibly being TRBD1 (5 bases). The TCR sequence derives from a woman aged 45-65 years with acute or convalescent COVID-19. The CDR3 DNA reads TGTGCCAGCAGCTTGGGGCTTCCGAACACCGGGGAGCTGTTTTTT. Its translation is CASSLGLPNTGELFF. Full variable domain (outside the CDR3, taken from reference TRBV7-3 and TRBJ2-2): GAGVSQTPSNKVTEKGKYVELRCDPISGHTALYWYRQSLGQGPEFLIYFQGTGAADDSGLPNDRFFAVRPEGSVSTLKIQRTERGDSAVYLCASSLGLPNTGELFFGEGSRLTVL.